Listed here are 5 T cell receptor beta chains from one sample, sequenced in a study of type 1 regulatory T cells. One entry per CDR3 protein, called by TCRdb with MiXCR from the reads. The sample holds about 5,800 distinct CDR3 sequences; 27% are singletons and the top ten take about 8.3%. These receptors have no identified antigens. The sample taken for sequencing was cultured T cells, either the whole culture or a sorted T cell fraction (not recorded which). Subset indicated: Tr1-enriched cell product generated in vitro against host alloantigens. These receptors were obtained from a human donor in good health.

By sample fraction, this clonotype is medium-sized. The chain carries TRBV12-3 or TRBV12-4 and TRBJ2-2; D ambiguous. V lost 6 bases, J lost 3 bases, and 8 bases lay in between. The CDR3 contains 13 residues. CDR3 coding DNA: TGTGCCAGCAGCCGATCTTACACCGGGGAGCTGTTTTTT. Its protein is CASSRSYTGELFF.

This clonotype is labeled as medium-sized. The J gene is TRBJ2-5, the V gene TRBV18; the D gene is possibly TRBD2 (6 bases). Between the trimmed V and J ends, which lost 0 bases and 7 bases, there was a span of 6 bases. Germline CDR1 and CDR2: KGHSH and LQKENI. The CDR3 loop spans 12 amino acids. The CDR3 DNA reads TGTGCCAGCTCACCACCCGGGGGGACCCAGTACTTC. It codes for CASSPPGGTQYF.

Ten or more counts support this clonotype. This chain uses TRBV5-1 with TRBJ1-2, with D uncertain. CDR1 SGHRS and CDR2 YFSETQ come from the germline V gene. V was cut by 0 bases and J by 6 bases, with 18 bases left in between. The CDR3 is 16 residues long. The CDR3, as DNA: TGCGCCAGCAGCTTGGTGGTTTCGGCAGCGTTGGATGGCTACACCTTC. It specifies CASSLVVSAALDGYTF.

The gene calls are TRBV5-5 and TRBJ2-7, with 7 bases identical to TRBD1. The germline V gene encodes CDR1 SGHKS and CDR2 YYEKEE (reference sequence). This CDR3 comprises 13 residues. The junction had 10 bases not matched to a gene; V was cut back by 5 bases and J by 8 bases. CDR3 coding DNA: TGTGCCAGCAGTTTCCCCGGGACAGCAAAGCAGTACTTC. Translating it yields CASSFPGTAKQYF.

This clonotype ranks as medium-sized. This chain joins TRBV7-8 and TRBJ2-3; 11 bases map to TRBD2. Losses at the gene ends were 2 bases for V and 2 bases for J; bases not matched to a gene: 6. This CDR3 spans 17 amino acids. CDR1 and CDR2 (germline): SGHVS, FQNEAQ. CDR3 DNA sequence: TGTGCCAGCAGCTTATTGACTAGCGGGGCTTCCACAGATACGCAGTATTTT. It translates to CASSLLTSGASTDTQYF.